The 25 T cell receptor beta chains below come from one sample, sequenced in a study of identical twins. Via MiXCR, TCRdb re-called the 5' RACE reads, giving one row per CDR3 protein. This table has approximately 240,000 distinct CDR3 sequences, 11% to 15% appearing once. Sequencing input: memory (CD45RO+) T cells sorted from blood. Source of these receptors: a woman under 30 in good health.

A few counts support this clonotype. The chain recombines TRBV7-3 with TRBJ1-1; D unclear. The V end lost 8 bases, the J end lost 1 base, and 11 bases lay between the germline ends. The germline V gene encodes CDR1 SGHTA and CDR2 FQGTGA. The CDR3 contains 13 residues. CDR3 nucleotides: TGTGCCAGCGCTATACAGACGAACACTGAAGCTTTCTTT. It encodes CASAIQTNTEAFF.

The chain joins TRBV6-2 or TRBV6-3 to TRBJ2-7, with 7 bases matching TRBD1. This CDR3 has 14 amino acids. J lost 1 base, V lost 5 bases, and 5 bases had no gene match. The germline CDR1 and CDR2 sequences are MNHEY and SVGEGT. The CDR3 here is CASSQPQGSYEQYF. The CDR3 nucleotides read TGTGCCAGCAGTCAACCACAGGGGTCCTACGAGCAGTACTTC.

This chain joins TRBV20-1 and TRBJ2-3, with 8 positions matching TRBD2. The CDR3 length is 13 residues. CDR1 is DFQATT, CDR2 SNEGSKA, per germline (reference sequence). The V and J ends lost 7 bases and 3 bases, in that order; junction bases with no gene match: 6. DNA of the CDR3: TGCAGTGGGTACGGGGGGGCGACAGATACGCAGTATTTT. Its protein product is CSGYGGATDTQYF.

This clonotype was seen repeatedly, ten times or more. The rearrangement links TRBV20-1 to TRBJ2-1, with 10 bases fitting TRBD2. The CDR3 covers 14 residues. The germline gives CDR1 DFQATT, CDR2 SNEGSKA (reference sequence). V lost 4 bases and J lost 5; bases outside the gene matches: 5. CDR3 DNA sequence: TGCAGTGCTAACGGACTAGCGGAAAACAATGAGCAGTTCTTC. Encoded protein: CSANGLAENNEQFF.

V gene TRBV3-1 combines with J gene TRBJ1-1; D is possibly TRBD1 (5 bases). The V gene lost 1 base and the J gene lost 11 bases, with 11 bases spanning the gap. Germline-derived CDR1 and CDR2 are LGHDT and YNNKEL (reference sequence). The CDR3 has 12 amino acids. The CDR3 loop is CASSQGGTVAFF. The CDR3 coding sequence is TGTGCCAGCAGCCAAGGGGGGACCGTGGCTTTCTTT.

This clonotype was seen only a few times. This chain joins TRBV6-1 and TRBJ2-1; D is possibly TRBD2 (5 bases). V was cut by 7 bases and J by 8 bases, with 21 bases left in between. This CDR3 has 15 residues. The germline gives CDR1 MNHNS, CDR2 SASEGT. This CDR3 is CASILRTGSTDEQFF. In nucleotides, the CDR3 is TGTGCCAGCATCCTGCGGACTGGGTCTACGGATGAGCAGTTCTTC.

About this clonotype: The germline gene is not matched at one end of the junction; a read error may be the cause. CDR3 residues: CASSSWTAGELFF. The CDR3 coding sequence is TGTGCCAGCAGTTCCTGGACAGCCGGGGAGTTGTTTTTT. V usage is TRBV6-6 and J usage is TRBJ2-2; perhaps TRBD1 as D (6 bases). From germline, CDR1 is MNHNY and CDR2 SVGAGI (reference sequence). There are 13 residues in the CDR3.

The chain employs TRBV12-3 or TRBV12-4 and TRBJ1-2; the match to TRBD1 covers 7 bases. The CDR3 spans 14 residues. Trimming took 3 bases from V and 8 from J; bases not matched to a gene: 9. CDR3 amino acids: CASSFSGRGRGYTF. The CDR3 DNA follows: TGTGCCAGCAGTTTTTCAGGCAGGGGGAGGGGCTACACCTTC.

The table lists this clonotype with a few counts. This chain uses TRBV7-8 with TRBJ2-3; D remains ambiguous. The V gene's germline CDR1 is SGHVS and CDR2 FQNEAQ. The CDR3 is 14 residues long. Trimming cost V 1 base and J 7 bases, with 12 bases left between them. CDR3 region: CASSLVALLNTQYF. DNA for the CDR3: TGTGCCAGCAGCTTAGTTGCTTTGTTGAATACGCAGTATTTT.

This clonotype showed up many times. The V call is TRBV12-3 or TRBV12-4, the J call TRBJ2-3; TRBD2 matches at 9 bases. This CDR3 is built from 16 residues. V lost 1 base, J lost 3 bases, and 5 bases stayed unmatched. The CDR3 DNA sequence: TGTGCCAGCAGTTTAGGACTAGCGGTCGGGACAGATACGCAGTATTTT. Protein sequence: CASSLGLAVGTDTQYF.

Only a few counts were recorded for this clonotype. The V gene is TRBV15, the J gene TRBJ2-2, with 10 bases lining up with TRBD2. CDR1 is LNHNV, CDR2 YYDKDF, per germline (reference sequence). The CDR3 is made up of 17 amino acids. J was trimmed by 0 bases and V by 5 bases; bases with no gene match: 6. The CDR3 nucleotides read TGTGCCACCAGCGGCGAAGCGGGGGGGCCGAACACCGGGGAGCTGTTTTTT. Amino acid sequence: CATSGEAGGPNTGELFF.

V gene TRBV5-4 combines with J gene TRBJ2-7; 10 nucleotides agree with TRBD1. The CDR3 runs 14 residues. In germline, CDR1 is SGHNT, CDR2 YYREEE (reference sequence). The ends lost 5 bases at V and 4 bases at J; junction bases unmatched: 6. CDR3 DNA sequence: TGTGCCAGCAGAGCGGACAGGGGGATATACGAGCAGTACTTC. Its protein is CASRADRGIYEQYF.

This clonotype was seen ten or more times. The J gene is TRBJ1-1, the V gene TRBV27, with D possibly matching TRBD1 (5 bases). The CDR3 length is 14 residues. V dropped 1 base and J dropped 5 bases, with 11 bases sitting between them. Germline values: CDR1 MNHEY, CDR2 SMNVEV (reference sequence). DNA of the CDR3: TGTGCCAGCAGTTTATTGCAGGGAGGAACTGAAGCTTTCTTT. Protein: CASSLLQGGTEAFF.

This clonotype turned up a few times. The DNA for the CDR3 is TGTGCCAGCAGCTTAGTGGCCGGGACTAGTTACACCGGGGAGCTGTTTTTT. Protein sequence: CASSLVAGTSYTGELFF. V is TRBV7-2 and J is TRBJ2-2, with 8 bases that match TRBD2. Germline loops: CDR1 SGHTA, CDR2 FQGNSA. V dropped 1 base and J dropped 3; count of bases not matched to a gene: 7. The CDR3 has 17 amino acids.

This clonotype was found a few times. The rearrangement joins TRBV12-3 or TRBV12-4 to TRBJ1-2; no definite D call. This CDR3 is built from 13 residues. V lost 7 bases to trimming and J lost 7 bases, with 16 bases between them. The chain's CDR3 is CASTWGGVGGYTF. The DNA of the CDR3 is TGTGCCAGCACCTGGGGTGGGGTCGGTGGCTACACCTTC.

The chain recombines TRBV9 with TRBJ2-3; 13 nucleotides match TRBD2. V was pared by 4 bases and J by 8 bases, with 22 bases of the junction left unmatched. The CDR3 totals 20 residues. From germline, CDR1 is SGDLS and CDR2 YYNGEE. The CDR3 here is CASSTKTVPGLAGWSSTQYF. For the CDR3, the DNA is TGTGCCAGCAGCACTAAAACCGTCCCGGGACTAGCGGGATGGAGTAGTACGCAGTATTTT.

This clonotype was picked up many times. The genes are TRBV5-1 and TRBJ2-1; D might be TRBD1 (6 bases). Germline V gives CDR1 SGHRS, CDR2 YFSETQ. Trimming stripped 4 bases from V and 10 bases from J, with 9 bases between. The CDR3 sequence is 11 residues long. CDR3 protein: CASSRTDEQFF. Here the CDR3 DNA reads TGCGCCAGCAGCCGGACAGACGAGCAGTTCTTC. Combining the CDR3 with reference TRBV5-1 and TRBJ2-1 gives the whole variable domain KAGVTQTPRYLIKTRGQQVTLSCSPISGHRSVSWYQQTPGQGLQFLFEYFSETQRNKGNFPGRFSGRQFSNSRSEMNVSTLELGDSALYLCASSRTDEQFFGPGTRLTVL.

This clonotype was observed many times. This chain joins TRBV12-3 or TRBV12-4 and TRBJ2-7, with D uncertain. The CDR3 length is 12 residues. V lost 1 base and J lost 3, with 4 bases in between. The CDR3 protein is CASSLVFYEQYF. The CDR3 DNA reads TGTGCCAGCAGTTTAGTTTTCTACGAGCAGTACTTC.

The chain combines TRBV6-6 with TRBJ2-3; D call uncertain. This CDR3 has 13 amino acids. Germline-derived CDR1 and CDR2 are MNHNY and SVGAGI (reference sequence). Trimming pared 2 bases from V and 4 bases from J, leaving 7 bases between. CDR3 region: CASSYIRPDTQYF. The DNA for the CDR3 is TGTGCCAGCAGTTACATCAGACCAGATACGCAGTATTTT.

This sequence joins TRBV9 and TRBJ2-5; 13 bases map to TRBD2. Germline values: CDR1 SGDLS, CDR2 YYNGEE. The V and J ends lost 4 bases and 4 bases, in that order; junction bases with no gene match: 4. The CDR3 covers 15 residues. The CDR3 nucleotides read TGTGCCAGCAGCTCGAGGACTAGCGGGAGAGAGACCCAGTACTTC. As protein: CASSSRTSGRETQYF.

The sample holds a few counts of this clonotype. The chain combines TRBV29-1 with TRBJ2-1; D is ambiguous. This CDR3 region has 10 residues. Germline V gene lookup returns CDR1 SQVTM and CDR2 ANQGSEA. V dropped 7 bases and J dropped 5 bases, with 6 bases sitting between them. Here the CDR3 reads CSDGDNEQFF. The CDR3 region has the DNA TGCAGCGATGGGGACAATGAGCAGTTCTTC.

The chain employs TRBV6-1 and TRBJ1-6, with TRBD1 identical over 7 bases. Germline loops: CDR1 MNHNS, CDR2 SASEGT. The CDR3 length is 15 residues. With 6 bases clipped from V and 8 bases from J, the junction kept 10 bases outside the gene matches. The CDR3 reads CASSARQGVDSPLHF. CDR3 DNA sequence: TGTGCCAGCAGCGCGAGACAGGGTGTCGATTCACCCCTCCACTTT.

This clonotype was seen more than once but under ten times. The V call is TRBV20-1, the J call TRBJ2-7, with D perhaps matching TRBD2 (6 bases). There are 15 residues in the CDR3. CDR1 is DFQATT and CDR2 is SNEGSKA in the germline V gene (reference sequence). The ends were cut back, 5 bases at V and 3 bases at J, with 20 bases in the middle. CDR3 amino acids: CSAPPLGGEDYEQYF. CDR3 nucleotides: TGCAGTGCTCCCCCCTTGGGCGGGGAGGACTACGAGCAGTACTTC.

This clonotype has a handful of counts. V is TRBV7-9 and J is TRBJ2-7; TRBD1 or TRBD2 may be the D gene (7 bases each). V was shortened by 5 bases and J by 4 bases, with 15 bases between the two germline ends. The CDR3 totals 14 residues. Germline CDR1 and CDR2: SEHNR and FQNEAQ (reference sequence). CDR3 coding DNA: TGTGCCAGCAGCCCAGGGGGGGTTTGGTACGAGCAGTACTTC. It translates to CASSPGGVWYEQYF.

The chain carries TRBV5-8 and TRBJ2-7; TRBD1 agrees at 9 bases. The junction had 7 bases not matched to a gene; V was cut back by 4 bases and J by 2 bases. This CDR3 region has 15 residues. The germline gives CDR1 SGHTS, CDR2 YDEGEE. CDR3: CASSPGTGTPYEQYF. As DNA, the CDR3 is TGTGCCAGCAGCCCCGGGACAGGGACACCCTACGAGCAGTACTTC.